This T cell receptor (beta chain) was sequenced for a study of T cell repertoires in cytomegalovirus infection (dated by TCRdb to between 2018 and 2020). At the level of the whole study: Donor HLA type was relevant to the analysis, as public TCR beta signatures indicated carriage of CMV infection together with the matching HLA type.

The sequencing machine was an Illumina HiSeq 1500. The public reads were reprocessed in TCRdb via fastp at Q25 and MiXCR, keeping in-frame beta chains. Rows matching on CDR3 protein sequence are summarized as one entry with the most common DNA and genes. This sample lists about 130,000 distinct CDR3 sequences; 24% were detected once. 34% of the sample comes from the top ten. Inclusive of the bounding cysteine and phenylalanine, the CDR3 is 11 residues long. The DNA shown is the 33-base CDR3, in frame from base 1. CDR1 and CDR2 were assigned from the germline V gene as SNHLY and FYNNEI. This clonotype was seen at least ten times. The clone's antigen remains unknown. An end of the junction does not agree with germline; a read error may underlie this. The research as a whole found: In both this cohort and an independent cohort of approximately 350 donors, the cumulative frequency of public TCR beta family members distinguished carriers of CMV infection plus the relevant HLA type. In the ex vivo response, HLA-C-restricted CMV-specific TCR beta clonotypes were dominant, and in two of eight donors the single most frequent clonotype came from this HLA-C-restricted group.

The TCR sequence derives from a human donor in good health (CMV status not recorded). Some clones in this sample may be carry-over from other donors' samples. The chain links TRBV2 with TRBJ2-4; the D gene is perhaps TRBD2, from 5 matching bases. Sequenced: PBMCs, sequenced either directly or after in vitro stimulation (not recorded which). Here the CDR3 is given as CASSGDRKRHF. Read as DNA, the sequence is TGTGCCAGCAGTGGCGACCGCAAGCGGCACTTC.